This passage covers 31 T cell receptor beta chains from one sample sequenced in a study of blood T cell repertoires in COVID-19. The repertoire was sequenced with immunoSEQ multiplex PCR; TCRdb's copy has only in-frame clones and lacks some. The sample consists of 40,000 to 55,000 clones, around 90% of them appearing once. The specimen was peripheral blood. The receptors were sampled from a man between 45 and 60 years old with active COVID-19.

This clone was detected only once. The V call is TRBV7-9, the J call TRBJ2-3, with D perhaps TRBD2 (5 bases). CDR1 is SEHNR and CDR2 is FQNEAQ in the germline V gene (reference sequence). This CDR3 comprises 17 residues. Trimming pared 3 bases from V and 0 bases from J, leaving 16 bases between. DNA of the CDR3: TGTGCCAGCAGCTTCTCCCCCAGCGGCCCAAGCACAGATACGCAGTATTTT. Protein sequence: CASSFSPSGPSTDTQYF.

The chain links TRBV7-2 to TRBJ2-2; 7 nucleotides agree with TRBD2. Per the germline V gene, CDR1 is SGHTA and CDR2 is FQGNSA. V shed 5 bases, J shed 1 base, and the junction held 10 bases outside the gene matches. The CDR3 sequence is 17 residues long. The CDR3 here is CASSKLRSSGNTGELFF. Written as DNA, the CDR3 is TGTGCCAGCAGCAAACTTCGGTCTAGCGGGAACACCGGGGAGCTGTTTTTT.

V gene TRBV10-2 combines with J gene TRBJ2-7, with a weak D call TRBD1 (5 bases). From germline, CDR1 is WSHSY and CDR2 SAAADI. V was trimmed by 6 bases and J by 0 bases, leaving 15 bases between them. This CDR3 comprises 15 residues. CDR3 DNA sequence: TGCGCCAGCAGAGTACAGGCGACGAGCTCCTACGAGCAGTACTTC. Translation: CASRVQATSSYEQYF.

This rearrangement joins TRBV27 to TRBJ1-4; 11 nucleotides match TRBD1. Trimming at V came to 4 bases and at J to 8 bases, leaving 12 bases not matched to a gene. This CDR3 comprises 17 residues. CDR1 is MNHEY, CDR2 SMNVEV, per germline (reference sequence). CDR3: CASSSILGGQGGEKLFF. For the CDR3, the DNA is TGTGCCAGCAGTTCGATATTGGGGGGACAGGGGGGCGAAAAACTGTTTTTT.

CDR3 protein: CASSFRTGPLHF. CDR3 nucleotide sequence: TGTGCCAGCAGTTTCCGGACAGGTCCCCTCCACTTT. The chain has TRBV12-3 or TRBV12-4 and TRBJ1-6, with TRBD1 matching 7 bases. Losses at the gene ends were 3 bases for V and 13 bases for J; bases not matched to a gene: 3. CDR3 length: 12 amino acids.

This chain uses TRBV19 with TRBJ2-2; D unresolved. Trimming shortened V by 4 bases and J by 6 bases, and 12 bases separated the two germline ends. CDR3 length equals 14 residues. The germline V gene encodes CDR1 LNHDA and CDR2 SQIVND (reference sequence). As DNA, the CDR3 is TGTGCCAGTAGTACCCTGCGTGAAGCCGGGGAGCTGTTTTTT. Protein sequence: CASSTLREAGELFF.

V usage is TRBV3-1 (or the pseudogene TRBV3-2) and J usage is TRBJ1-2; D not resolved. Trimming left V 1 base short and J 4 bases short, with 10 bases between. CDR1 is LGHDT and CDR2 is YNNKEL in the germline V gene (reference sequence). The CDR3 loop spans 14 amino acids. CDR3 DNA: TGTGCCAGCAGCCAAGGCGGCGTAGTCTATGGCTACACCTTC. Translated, it gives CASSQGGVVYGYTF.

The rearrangement links TRBV5-1 to TRBJ2-3, with TRBD2 matching 8 bases. CDR1 is SGHRS, CDR2 YFSETQ, per germline. The V gene end was trimmed by 4 bases and the J gene end by 5 bases; junction bases not matched to a gene: 6. The CDR3 sequence is 14 residues long. Written as DNA, the CDR3 is TGCGCCAGCAGCCCCGGGGGGGTTCGAGATACGCAGTATTTT. Encoded protein: CASSPGGVRDTQYF.

This chain uses TRBV15 with TRBJ1-5; TRBD1 is a possible D gene (5 bases). This CDR3 region has 13 residues. Germline V gene lookup returns CDR1 LNHNV and CDR2 YYDKDF (reference sequence). V was pared by 2 bases and J by 15 bases, with 17 bases between. CDR3 coding DNA: TGTGCCACCAGCAGATCCGGGACGTCCGGGGGGCATTTT. It encodes CATSRSGTSGGHF.

The CDR3 region has the DNA TGCGCCAGCAGGAAGGGCCCTAGCGTACAAGAGACCCAGTACTTC. Protein: CASRKGPSVQETQYF. The chain carries TRBV5-1 and TRBJ2-5; TRBD2 is a possible D gene (6 bases). The germline V gene encodes CDR1 SGHRS and CDR2 YFSETQ. V was cut by 5 bases and J by 2 bases, with 16 bases left in between. The CDR3 sequence is 15 residues long.

Only one count was recorded for this clone. The V call is TRBV7-9, the J call TRBJ2-5, with D possibly matching TRBD1 (5 bases). Per the germline V gene, CDR1 is SEHNR and CDR2 is FQNEAQ (reference sequence). The V end lost 5 bases, the J end lost 9 bases, and 16 bases lay between the germline ends. This CDR3 has 13 amino acids. The CDR3, as DNA: TGTGCCAGCAGCCAAAAATCCCAGGGCGCCCAGTACTTC. It specifies CASSQKSQGAQYF.

This clone was seen once. The chain is built from TRBV11-3 and TRBJ2-5; 7 bases map to TRBD1. There are 15 residues in the CDR3. Per the germline V gene, CDR1 is SGHNT and CDR2 is YENEEA. With V trimmed by 5 bases and J by 5 bases, 11 bases remained unmatched. The DNA for the CDR3 is TGTGCCAGCAGCCTAACAGGGGCCGGTAGGGAGACCCAGTACTTC. It translates to CASSLTGAGRETQYF.

V usage is TRBV15 and J usage is TRBJ1-5, with a tentative D call TRBD1 (6 bases). This CDR3 is 16 amino acids long. From germline, CDR1 is LNHNV and CDR2 YYDKDF (reference sequence). V was trimmed by 0 bases and J by 1 base, leaving 10 bases between them. The CDR3, as DNA: TGTGCCACCAGCAGAGAGGGGACAAGCAGCAATCAGCCCCAGCATTTT. Its translation is CATSREGTSSNQPQHF.

This chain links TRBV9 with TRBJ1-3; D may be TRBD1 (5 bases). V gave up 0 bases and J gave up 2 bases, with 6 bases separating them. Germline CDR1 and CDR2: SGDLS and YYNGEE. The CDR3 covers 14 residues. Here the CDR3 DNA reads TGTGCCAGCAGCGTAGACAGGACTGGAAACACCATATATTTT. Encoded protein: CASSVDRTGNTIYF.

This clone has just a few counts. The V call is TRBV5-1, the J call TRBJ1-2, with D maybe TRBD1 (5 bases). The CDR3 consists of 17 residues. Germline CDR1 SGHRS, CDR2 YFSETQ. The ends were cut back, 0 bases at V and 0 bases at J, with 15 bases in the middle. This chain's CDR3 is CASSLARGFGANYGYTF. DNA for the CDR3: TGCGCCAGCAGCTTGGCCCGGGGGTTCGGAGCTAACTATGGCTACACCTTC.

The rearrangement links TRBV29-1 to TRBJ1-1; D is unresolved. CDR1 SQVTM and CDR2 ANQGSEA come from the germline V gene. This CDR3 contains 16 residues. V was shortened by 0 bases and J by 1 base, with 15 bases between the two germline ends. The CDR3: CSVEETTWAQNTEAFF. In DNA, the CDR3 is TGCAGCGTTGAAGAGACGACGTGGGCGCAGAACACTGAAGCTTTCTTT.

This sequence joins TRBV5-4 and TRBJ2-3; a possible D gene is TRBD2 (5 bases). From germline, CDR1 is SGHNT and CDR2 YYREEE (reference sequence). The length of the CDR3 is 16 residues. Trimming shortened V by 0 bases and J by 6 bases, and 17 bases separated the two germline ends. CDR3 sequence (DNA): TGTGCCAGCAGCTTGGCCCCTGTTCGCGGAGGCGATACGCAGTATTTT. It yields the protein CASSLAPVRGGDTQYF.

The V gene is TRBV10-1, the J gene TRBJ2-3, with D maybe TRBD2 (6 bases). This CDR3 has 15 amino acids. Trimming stripped 2 bases from V and 4 bases from J, with 13 bases between. Germline values: CDR1 WNHNN, CDR2 SYGVQD (reference sequence). CDR3 bases: TGCGCCAGCAGTGAGGGAGGGGTGCGGGCAGATACGCAGTATTTT. Translating gives CASSEGGVRADTQYF.

This clone was counted only a few times. In DNA form, the CDR3 reads TGTGCCAGCAGCGTACCCTCGGGTAGCGGGAGCTCCTACGAGCAGTACGTC. Its translation is CASSVPSGSGSSYEQYV. The chain is built from TRBV9 and TRBJ2-7; 9 bases fit TRBD2. Germline V gene data show CDR1 as SGDLS and CDR2 as YYNGEE. After removal of 1 base from V and 0 bases from J, the junction contained 8 bases not matched to a gene. The CDR3 length is 17 residues.

The CDR3 protein is CASSALAGVSYEQYF. As DNA, the CDR3 is TGTGCCAGCAGTGCTCTAGCGGGGGTGTCCTACGAGCAGTACTTC. This chain uses TRBV25-1 with TRBJ2-7, with TRBD2 matching over 10 bases. Trimming took 4 bases from V and 1 from J; bases not matched to a gene: 4. The germline V gene encodes CDR1 MGHDK and CDR2 SYGVNS. The CDR3 totals 15 residues.

This CDR3 reads CASSQLLGLAVNTGELFF. The CDR3 DNA follows: TGTGCCAGCAGCCAACTACTGGGACTAGCGGTGAACACCGGGGAGCTGTTTTTT. The V call is TRBV3-1 (or the pseudogene TRBV3-2), the J call TRBJ2-2; 11 bases map to TRBD2. Germline loops: CDR1 LGHDT, CDR2 YNNKEL (reference sequence). The CDR3 is 18 amino acids. V lost 2 bases to trimming and J lost 1 base; unmatched junction nucleotides: 6.

This chain connects TRBV19 to TRBJ1-5, with unresolved D. CDR1 is LNHDA, CDR2 SQIVND, per germline (reference sequence). Deletions cut 3 bases from V and 3 bases from J, with 12 bases between. This CDR3 region has 15 residues. The CDR3 DNA reads as TGTGCCAGTAGTATCCCGGGGAGGTCCAATCAGCCCCAGCATTTT. Translation: CASSIPGRSNQPQHF.

This clone showed up just once. V and J are TRBV4-2 and TRBJ2-6; D not certain. The CDR3 spans 13 residues. Germline loops: CDR1 LGHNA, CDR2 YNFKEQ. Trimming cost V 8 bases and J 0 bases, with 5 bases left between them. CDR3 protein: CASLSSGANVLTF. The CDR3, as DNA: TGTGCCAGCCTTAGCTCTGGGGCCAACGTCCTGACTTTC.

The chain is built from TRBV6-1 and TRBJ2-1, with D perhaps TRBD1 (5 bases). Trimming removed 1 base at V and 0 bases at J, with 7 bases between. The CDR3 spans 15 residues. Looked up from germline, CDR1 is MNHNS and CDR2 is SASEGT. The CDR3 sequence: CASSEDRSSYNEQFF. The CDR3 DNA is TGTGCCAGCAGTGAAGACAGGAGCTCCTACAATGAGCAGTTCTTC.

This rearrangement joins TRBV30 to TRBJ1-1; D not resolved. Germline V lookup: CDR1 GTSNPN, CDR2 SVGIG (reference sequence). V was pared by 0 bases and J by 5 bases, with 10 bases between. The CDR3 length is 13 residues. The CDR3 sequence is CAWSVRRATEAFF. The CDR3, as DNA: TGTGCCTGGAGTGTACGGAGGGCAACTGAAGCTTTCTTT.

This chain links TRBV7-6 with TRBJ2-3; TRBD2 aligns across 10 bases. The CDR3 is 15 amino acids. The trim removed 5 bases at V and 1 base at J, leaving 3 bases unmatched. Per the germline V gene, CDR1 is SGHVS and CDR2 is FNYEAQ. CDR3 nucleotides: TGTGCCAGCAGCAAAGCGGGGGGGGGCACAGATACGCAGTATTTT. This codes for CASSKAGGGTDTQYF.

The gene calls are TRBV6-2 or TRBV6-3 and TRBJ1-5; weak D call: TRBD1 (5 bases). Trimming pared 2 bases from V and 2 bases from J, leaving 22 bases between. Germline V gene sequence: CDR1 MNHEY, CDR2 SVGEGT. CDR3 length: 19 amino acids. CDR3 amino acids: CASSYQRGTGHRGNQPQHF. For the CDR3, the DNA is TGTGCCAGCAGTTACCAAAGGGGTACAGGCCACCGGGGCAATCAGCCCCAGCATTTT.

The rearrangement uses TRBV27 and TRBJ1-2; D possibly corresponds to TRBD1 (5 bases). Germline CDR1 is MNHEY and CDR2 is SMNVEV (reference sequence). The CDR3 consists of 15 residues. Between the trimmed V and J ends, which lost 8 bases and 5 bases, there was a span of 21 bases. The CDR3 spells CASRRGGTYPYGYTF. In DNA form, the CDR3 reads TGTGCCAGCCGAAGGGGAGGGACTTATCCTTATGGCTACACCTTC.

The chain carries TRBV7-9 and TRBJ2-1, with D possibly matching TRBD2 (5 bases). Germline V gives CDR1 SEHNR, CDR2 FQNEAQ (reference sequence). The CDR3 has 12 residues. The V end was cut by 9 bases, the J end by 3 bases, with 9 bases between. In DNA form, the CDR3 reads TGTGCCAGTGCTAGCAGCTACAATGAGCAGTTCTTC. This codes for CASASSYNEQFF.

The chain uses TRBV7-8 and TRBJ2-7; D is possibly TRBD2 (5 bases). Between the trimmed V and J ends, which lost 5 bases and 3 bases, there was a span of 11 bases. This CDR3 spans 13 amino acids. Germline values: CDR1 SGHVS, CDR2 FQNEAQ. The CDR3 spells CASSPRGDYEQYV. The CDR3 DNA reads TGTGCCAGCAGCCCCCGGGGAGACTACGAGCAGTACGTC.

The chain's CDR3 is CASSYLGGSGNTIYF. In nucleotides, the CDR3 is TGCGCCAGCAGCTACCTAGGGGGTTCTGGAAACACCATATATTTT. The chain combines TRBV5-1 with TRBJ1-3; D might be TRBD1 (6 bases). Germline values: CDR1 SGHRS, CDR2 YFSETQ. The CDR3 covers 15 residues. Trimming removed 3 bases at V and 1 base at J, with 11 bases between.